Sequencing of this T cell receptor beta chain was carried out in a study of cytomegalovirus exposure and HLA in healthy donors. General study findings and limits: Later analysis showed most CMV-associated TCR beta chains appearing HLA-restricted. Earlier analysis found most TCR beta V segments productive about 87% or about 30% of the time.

Concerning this clone itself: As yet, its antigen is unknown.

The study ran its PCR with 60 Vbeta and 13 Jbeta primers. TCRdb's copy holds only in-frame clones and misses some; the assay was immunoSEQ multiplex PCR. In the table there are tens of thousands of clones, more than 60% of which are singletons. CDR3 length: 15 amino acids. The germline gives CDR1 SGHRS, CDR2 YFSETQ. After removal of 3 bases from V and 3 bases from J, the junction contained 5 bases not matched to a gene. Sequenced material: PBMCs. The source of this sequence is a male donor in good health and CMV-seropositive. The V gene is TRBV5-1, the J gene TRBJ1-1; 10 bases map to TRBD1. CDR3 protein: CASSSHGTGDTEAFF. CDR3 bases: TGCGCCAGCAGCTCGCACGGGACAGGGGACACTGAAGCTTTCTTT. Based on the CDR3 plus reference TRBV5-1 and TRBJ1-1, the full variable domain is KAGVTQTPRYLIKTRGQQVTLSCSPISGHRSVSWYQQTPGQGLQFLFEYFSETQRNKGNFPGRFSGRQFSNSRSEMNVSTLELGDSALYLCASSSHGTGDTEAFFGQGTRLTVV.